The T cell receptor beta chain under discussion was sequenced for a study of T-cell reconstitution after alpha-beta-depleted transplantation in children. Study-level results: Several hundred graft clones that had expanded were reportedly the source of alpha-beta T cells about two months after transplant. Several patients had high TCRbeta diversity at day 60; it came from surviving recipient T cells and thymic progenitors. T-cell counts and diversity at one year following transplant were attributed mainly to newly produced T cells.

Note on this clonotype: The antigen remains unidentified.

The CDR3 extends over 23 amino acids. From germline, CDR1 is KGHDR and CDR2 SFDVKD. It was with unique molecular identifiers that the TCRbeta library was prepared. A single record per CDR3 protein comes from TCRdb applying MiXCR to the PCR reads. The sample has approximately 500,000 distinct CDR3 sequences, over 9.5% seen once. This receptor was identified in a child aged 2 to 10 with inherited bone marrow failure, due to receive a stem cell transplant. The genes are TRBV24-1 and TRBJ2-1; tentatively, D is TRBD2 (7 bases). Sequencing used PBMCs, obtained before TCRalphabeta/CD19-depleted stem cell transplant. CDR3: CGASDLSGGGGGPGQLSYNEQFF. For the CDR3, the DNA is TGTGGGGCCAGTGATTTGTCCGGGGGTGGGGGAGGGCCCGGACAGTTGTCCTACAATGAGCAGTTCTTC.